Described below is a single T cell receptor beta chain sequence and its context. Its specificity is unknown. Repertoires were generated with immunoSEQ multiplex PCR, while TCRdb's copy carries only in-frame clones and drops some. This sample carries some 150,000 clones, roughly 93% of them seen once, and the ten largest clones take 0.85% to 0.95%. The data belong to a study of T cell responses to AZD1222 COVID-19 vaccine. The study's findings and limits: Baseline testing showed seropositivity in only six AZD1222 recipients. When two AZD1222 doses had been given, Spike-specific TCR breadth and depth rose.

The length of the CDR3 is 16 residues. V lost 0 bases, J lost 0 bases, and 9 bases lay in between. Germline V gene lookup returns CDR1 LGHDT and CDR2 YNNKEL (reference sequence). The receptor comes from an adult in good health. Material: peripheral blood, obtained on day 0 of MenACWY control vaccination. The chain couples TRBV3-1 (or the pseudogene TRBV3-2) to TRBJ1-3, with D uncertain. DNA of the CDR3: TGTGCCAGCAGCCAAGATCCCGCGAACTCTGGAAACACCATATATTTT. It encodes CASSQDPANSGNTIYF.